This T cell receptor (beta chain) was recovered during a study of blood T cell repertoires in COVID-19. J lost 8 bases, V lost 3 bases, and 13 bases had no gene match. The germline V gene encodes CDR1 MGHDK and CDR2 SYGVNS. The CDR3 is 16 residues long. Sequencing was performed with immunoSEQ multiplex PCR; in TCRdb, only in-frame clones are kept and a portion is missing. The repertoire holds hundreds of thousands of clones, with under 90% as singletons. A few counts support this clone. Sequenced input: peripheral blood. The sequence came from a woman in her twenties or thirties with COVID-19, enrolled during active disease. The rearrangement links TRBV25-1 to TRBJ1-2; TRBD1 matches 9 bases. The CDR3 coding sequence is TGTGCCAGCAGTGAGCCCACGGGACAGGGAAAGGAGGGCTACACCTTC. It codes for CASSEPTGQGKEGYTF.